These 6 T cell receptor beta chains were sequenced from one sample in a study of PD-1 blockade in classical Hodgkin lymphoma. Data came from immunoSEQ multiplex PCR; TCRdb stores just in-frame clones and leaves some out. The repertoire holds several thousand clones, with around four fifths as singletons. Described time point: cycle 4 day 1 (C4D1), after less than 7 weeks of nivolumab. All trial patients relapsed after autologous stem cell transplantation. PBMCs, once thawed, yielded CD8+ T cells isolated by magnetic negative selection. The specimen comprised CD8+ T cells from blood, sampled before the fourth cycle of nivolumab. These receptors all stem from a human donor with classical Hodgkin lymphoma.

The CDR3 DNA is TGTGCCAGCAGTTTAGTAGGGGGAAGGGGGCTAGCCAAAAACATTCAGTACTTC. Its protein product is CASSLVGGRGLAKNIQYF. The chain has TRBV28 and TRBJ2-4, with 7 bases identical to TRBD1. The germline CDR1 and CDR2 sequences are MDHEN and SYDVKM. The J segment lost 0 bases and the V segment lost 2 bases, leaving 10 bases of the junction unmatched. There are 18 residues in the CDR3.

The rearrangement joins TRBV27 to TRBJ2-3; perhaps TRBD2 as D (6 bases). Germline CDR1 MNHEY, CDR2 SMNVEV (reference sequence). The ends were cut back, 2 bases at V and 4 bases at J, with 16 bases in the middle. CDR3 length: 16 amino acids. CDR3 in amino acids: CASSLIRGWGADTQYF. The CDR3 coding sequence is TGTGCCAGCAGTTTAATTCGGGGTTGGGGGGCAGATACGCAGTATTTT.

The rearrangement uses TRBV5-1 and TRBJ2-1; TRBD1 matches at 8 bases. V lost 1 base, J lost 7 bases, and 1 base stayed unmatched. The germline V gene encodes CDR1 SGHRS and CDR2 YFSETQ. This CDR3 region has 13 residues. CDR3 bases: TGCGCCAGCAGCTTGACAGGGGGGAATGAGCAGTTCTTC. It codes for CASSLTGGNEQFF.

The rearrangement uses TRBV7-6 and TRBJ1-4, with a tentative D call TRBD1 (5 bases). V was pared by 1 base and J by 0 bases, with 15 bases between. Germline V gene sequence: CDR1 SGHVS, CDR2 FNYEAQ. The CDR3 loop spans 18 amino acids. Written as DNA, the CDR3 is TGTGCCAGCAGCTTAGGACCCCTCGGGGCTGCAACTAATGAAAAACTGTTTTTT. It codes for CASSLGPLGAATNEKLFF. Drawing the rest from reference TRBV7-6 and TRBJ1-4, the complete variable domain is GAGVSQSPRYKVTKRGQDVALRCDPISGHVSLYWYRQALGQGPEFLTYFNYEAQQDKSGLPNDRFSAERPEGSISTLTIQRTEQRDSAMYRCASSLGPLGAATNEKLFFGSGTQLSVL.

The chain uses TRBV6-5 and TRBJ1-1, with 10 nucleotides matching TRBD1. Losses at the gene ends were 0 bases for V and 6 bases for J; bases not matched to a gene: 4. Germline V lookup: CDR1 MNHEY, CDR2 SVGAGI. The CDR3 is 15 amino acids. CDR3 DNA sequence: TGTGCCAGCAGTTACTCGACAGGGGGCAAGGCTGAAGCTTTCTTT. As protein: CASSYSTGGKAEAFF.

This clone was detected once. The chain has TRBV7-9 and TRBJ2-2; 8 bases map to TRBD1. The CDR3 runs to 13 residues. V trimming: 8 bases; J trimming: 8 bases; junction bases outside the gene matches: 7. Per the germline V gene, CDR1 is SEHNR and CDR2 is FQNEAQ (reference sequence). CDR3 residues: CASPGQATGELFF. Written as DNA, the CDR3 is TGTGCCAGCCCGGGACAGGCCACTGGGGAGCTGTTTTTT.